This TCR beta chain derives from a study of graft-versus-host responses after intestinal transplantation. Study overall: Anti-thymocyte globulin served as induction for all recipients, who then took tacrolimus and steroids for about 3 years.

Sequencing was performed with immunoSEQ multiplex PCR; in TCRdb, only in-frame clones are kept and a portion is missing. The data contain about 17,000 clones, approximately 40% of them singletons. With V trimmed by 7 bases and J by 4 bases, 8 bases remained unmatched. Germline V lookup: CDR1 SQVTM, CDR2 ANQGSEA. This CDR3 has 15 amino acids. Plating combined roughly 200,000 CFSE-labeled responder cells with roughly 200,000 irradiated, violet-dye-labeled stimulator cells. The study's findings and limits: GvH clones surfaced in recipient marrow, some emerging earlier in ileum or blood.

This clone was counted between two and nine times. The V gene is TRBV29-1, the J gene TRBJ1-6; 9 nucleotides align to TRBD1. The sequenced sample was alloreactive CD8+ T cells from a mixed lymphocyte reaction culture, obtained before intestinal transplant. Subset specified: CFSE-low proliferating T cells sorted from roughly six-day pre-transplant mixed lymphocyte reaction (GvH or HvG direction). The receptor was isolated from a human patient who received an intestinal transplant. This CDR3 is CSAPRDREYNSPLHF. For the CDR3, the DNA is TGCAGCGCCCCTAGGGACAGGGAGTATAATTCACCCCTCCACTTT.